The source of this T cell receptor (beta chain) is a study of cytomegalovirus exposure and HLA in healthy donors. Study-wide results and caveats: Three CMV-associated chains proved CMV antigen-specific in vitro. According to a subsequent analysis, TCR clusters identified in the first cohort showed a tendency to co-occur across the approximately 110 validation repertoires. While the bulk of TCR sequences proved rare, some public TCRs turned up in many donors.

A note on this clone: Its antigen is currently unknown.

CDR3 size: 12 residues. Germline lookup yields CDR1 SQVTM and CDR2 ANQGSEA. V was clipped by 7 bases and J by 2 bases, with 8 bases between them. Measured with immunoSEQ multiplex PCR; TCRdb has only the in-frame clones, and not every one. There are roughly 120,000 clones in the sample; around 85% occur only once, and 4.4% lies in the top ten. The TCR sequence derives from a man younger than 35 in good health and CMV-seropositive. The chain links TRBV29-1 to TRBJ1-4; the D is unclear. Sample: PBMCs. DNA of the CDR3: TGCAGCGCCCAGGCTACTAATGAAAAACTGTTTTTT. Translating it yields CSAQATNEKLFF.